The source of this TCR beta chain is a study of T cell repertoires in aging, cancer and after chemotherapy. Study summary: Donor ages fell into six groups from 30 or younger up to 70 or older. Glioblastoma patients receiving temozolomide-based therapy gave paired samples before and after chemotherapy. Approximately 9 million TCR reads made up the full dataset.

Rearranged V-D-J TRB sequences were amplified with a mixed TRB-A/B primer pool. TCRdb itself ran the multiplex PCR reads through MiXCR, one entry per CDR3 protein. Among 2,000 or so distinct CDR3 sequences listed, 24% were seen once. This clonotype is classed as medium-sized. Its antigen is currently unknown. TCR beta rearrangements were amplified from peripheral blood genomic DNA. Germline values: CDR1 LNHNV, CDR2 YYDKDF (reference sequence). The CDR3 has 18 residues. With 0 bases removed from V and 2 bases from J, the gap between germline ends came to 18 bases. Study-level points and caveats: In each cancer cohort, median generation probability increased across chemotherapy, suggesting thymic output rebounded.

This clonotype originated in a human donor with a solid tumor. The chain is built from TRBV15 and TRBJ2-3; TRBD2 might be the D (5 bases). The material sequenced was blood. CDR3 sequence (DNA): TGTGCCACCAGCAGAGATCATGCCCTTAAGCGGATCACAGATACGCAGTATTTT. Amino acid sequence: CATSRDHALKRITDTQYF.